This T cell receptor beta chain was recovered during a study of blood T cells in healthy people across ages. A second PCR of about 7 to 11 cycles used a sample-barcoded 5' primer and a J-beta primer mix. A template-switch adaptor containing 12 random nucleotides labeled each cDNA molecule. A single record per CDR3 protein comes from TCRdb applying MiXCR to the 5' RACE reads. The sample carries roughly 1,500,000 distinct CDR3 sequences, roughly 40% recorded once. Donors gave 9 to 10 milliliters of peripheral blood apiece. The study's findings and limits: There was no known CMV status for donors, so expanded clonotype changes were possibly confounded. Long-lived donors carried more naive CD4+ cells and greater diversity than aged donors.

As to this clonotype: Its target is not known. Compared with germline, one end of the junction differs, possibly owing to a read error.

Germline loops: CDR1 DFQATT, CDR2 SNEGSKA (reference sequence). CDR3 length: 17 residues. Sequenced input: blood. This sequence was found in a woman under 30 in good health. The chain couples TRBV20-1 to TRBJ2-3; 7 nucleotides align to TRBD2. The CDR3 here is CSTRELLGRGFTDTQYF. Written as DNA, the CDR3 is TGCAGTACTAGAGAGCTACTAGGGAGGGGCTTCACAGATACGCAGTATTTT.